This TCR beta chain stems from a study of T cell responses to AZD1222 COVID-19 vaccine. Findings of the study overall: Regions 160-218 and 743-854 held dominance among vaccine-associated CD4 TCRs, which spanned spike. The donor cohort was predominantly white British with a female majority, and clonal diversity may have been underestimated.

Comments on this clone: Its antigen is unknown.

Using immunoSEQ multiplex PCR, the repertoire was profiled, and TCRdb retains in-frame clones only, with some absent. The sample holds 150,000 to 200,000 clones, approximately 87% seen once. The source is an adult in good health. The specimen comprised peripheral blood, sampled on day 0 of MenACWY control vaccination.

Here the CDR3 reads CASSLSPGVLDTQYF. CDR3 coding DNA: TGTGCCAGCAGCTTATCCCCAGGGGTGTTAGATACGCAGTATTTT. This chain joins TRBV11-2 and TRBJ2-3; possibly TRBD1 for D (6 bases). The length of the CDR3 is 15 residues. In germline, CDR1 is SGHAT, CDR2 FQNNGV. The V end lost 2 bases, the J end lost 5 bases, and 14 bases lay between the germline ends.